What follows are 32 T cell receptor beta chains derived from one specimen sequenced in a study of blood T cell repertoires in COVID-19. Sequencing was performed with immunoSEQ multiplex PCR; in TCRdb, only in-frame clones are kept and a portion is missing. The table lists under 150,000 clones, 60% to 85% of them singletons. Sequenced sample: peripheral blood. These receptors all come from an elderly woman with active or convalescent COVID-19.

The chain couples TRBV7-3 to TRBJ2-3; 7 nucleotides agree with TRBD1. In germline, CDR1 is SGHTA, CDR2 FQGTGA. The trim removed 5 bases at V and 3 bases at J, leaving 8 bases unmatched. The CDR3 loop spans 15 amino acids. As DNA, the CDR3 is TGTGCCAGCAGCCGAAGCCCGACAGGGACAGATACGCAGTATTTT. Protein sequence: CASSRSPTGTDTQYF. The full variable domain, with the rest looked up from reference TRBV7-3 and TRBJ2-3, is GAGVSQTPSNKVTEKGKYVELRCDPISGHTALYWYRQSLGQGPEFLIYFQGTGAADDSGLPNDRFFAVRPEGSVSTLKIQRTERGDSAVYLCASSRSPTGTDTQYFGPGTRLTVL.

This clone was seen only a few times. J is TRBJ2-7 and V is TRBV28; 8 bases are shared with TRBD1. Germline V gene data show CDR1 as MDHEN and CDR2 as SYDVKM. V was clipped by 10 bases and J by 3 bases; unmatched bases: 14. The CDR3 has 15 amino acids. CDR3 sequence reads: CATTLETGEGYEQYF. The DNA for the CDR3 is TGTGCCACCACACTCGAGACAGGGGAAGGCTACGAGCAGTACTTC.

This chain links TRBV9 with TRBJ1-6, with 9 positions matching TRBD1. This CDR3 comprises 16 residues. Trimming cost V 0 bases and J 8 bases; bases outside gene matches: 6. Germline CDR1 reads SGDLS; CDR2 reads YYNGEE. The CDR3 loop is CASSVAGGTGYSPLHF. For the CDR3, the DNA is TGTGCCAGCAGCGTAGCTGGTGGGACAGGGTATTCACCCCTCCACTTT. Full variable domain (remainder filled in from reference TRBV9 and TRBJ1-6): DSGVTQTPKHLITATGQRVTLRCSPRSGDLSVYWYQQSLDQGLQFLIQYYNGEERAKGNILERFSAQQFPDLHSELNLSSLELGDSALYFCASSVAGGTGYSPLHFGNGTRLTVT.

The chain employs TRBV5-1 and TRBJ1-2, with a possible D match to TRBD1 (5 bases). V was cut by 0 bases and J by 3 bases, with 12 bases left in between. The CDR3 sequence is 15 residues long. Germline CDR1 is SGHRS and CDR2 is YFSETQ. The CDR3 here is CASSLALPGDYGYTF. The CDR3 DNA sequence: TGCGCCAGCAGCTTGGCCCTCCCGGGGGACTATGGCTACACCTTC.

The genes are TRBV28 and TRBJ2-7; the D gene is possibly TRBD2 (5 bases). Germline V CDR1 and CDR2: MDHEN, SYDVKM. Trimming removed 2 bases at V and 7 bases at J, with 9 bases between. The CDR3 has 12 amino acids. CDR3 DNA: TGTGCCAGCAGTTTAGTGCCGGGGGAGCAGTACTTC. Protein product: CASSLVPGEQYF.

The genes are TRBV30 and TRBJ1-2, with D uncertain. Germline V lookup: CDR1 GTSNPN, CDR2 SVGIG (reference sequence). The V and J ends lost 1 base and 4 bases respectively, with 10 bases between them. CDR3 size: 13 residues. DNA for the CDR3: TGTGCCTGGAGTGACGCGACACCCTATGGCTACACCTTC. It is translated as CAWSDATPYGYTF.

This clone was seen a handful of times. The chain carries TRBV12-3 or TRBV12-4 and TRBJ2-7; the D is unclear. With 6 bases removed from V and 7 bases from J, the gap between germline ends came to 13 bases. This CDR3 has 12 amino acids. CDR3 sequence (DNA): TGTGCCAGCAGCACTTCCCCGATGGAGCAGTACTTC. Translation: CASSTSPMEQYF.

V and J are TRBV3-1 (or the pseudogene TRBV3-2) and TRBJ2-7, with D hard to call. Germline CDR1 is LGHDT and CDR2 is YNNKEL (reference sequence). The V gene lost 4 bases and the J gene lost 5 bases, with 6 bases spanning the gap. The CDR3 is 11 amino acids. The CDR3 sequence is CASSRQDEQYF. CDR3 bases: TGTGCCAGCAGCCGCCAGGACGAGCAGTACTTC.

The chain links TRBV19 to TRBJ2-3; TRBD2 matches at 12 bases. Germline V gene data show CDR1 as LNHDA and CDR2 as SQIVND (reference sequence). V was clipped by 5 bases and J by 6 bases; unmatched bases: 6. This CDR3 region has 15 residues. The CDR3 is CASSPSGGAGDTQYF. The CDR3 nucleotides read TGTGCCAGTAGTCCTAGCGGGGGGGCCGGGGATACGCAGTATTTT.

The V call is TRBV29-1, the J call TRBJ1-2, with D hard to call. CDR3 length: 17 residues. The germline CDR1 and CDR2 sequences are SQVTM and ANQGSEA. V was trimmed by 1 base and J by 3 bases, leaving 21 bases between them. CDR3 nucleotides: TGCAGCGTTGAAGTAAGATCGACAACTGTCCCGGACTATGGCTACACCTTC. It codes for CSVEVRSTTVPDYGYTF.

The V gene is TRBV2, the J gene TRBJ2-1; 7 bases agree with TRBD2. The V gene end was trimmed by 0 bases and the J gene end by 8 bases; junction bases not matched to a gene: 7. The CDR3 contains 15 residues. In germline, CDR1 is SNHLY, CDR2 FYNNEI. The CDR3 DNA sequence: TGTGCCAGCAGTGAAGCCCAGCGGGGTTTATATGAGCAGTTCTTC. Its protein is CASSEAQRGLYEQFF.

The chain recombines TRBV5-1 with TRBJ2-1; 16 nucleotides agree with TRBD2. Germline CDR1 reads SGHRS; CDR2 reads YFSETQ. The CDR3 extends over 18 amino acids. V trimming: 0 bases; J trimming: 2 bases; junction bases outside the gene matches: 2. The CDR3 bases are TGCGCCAGCAGCTTGGCCGGGACTAGCGGGGGGGCCTACAATGAGCAGTTCTTC. The encoded protein is CASSLAGTSGGAYNEQFF.

The V and J genes are TRBV6-1 and TRBJ2-7; TRBD2 might be the D (7 bases). The CDR3 spans 15 residues. V was pared by 3 bases and J by 2 bases, with 14 bases between. CDR1 is MNHNS, CDR2 SASEGT, per germline. The CDR3 region has the DNA TGTGCCAGCAGTGATGGGCGGGGGCCCCCCTACGAGCAGTACTTC. This encodes CASSDGRGPPYEQYF.

This clone was recorded a few times. The gene calls are TRBV29-1 and TRBJ2-1; D perhaps matches TRBD1 (5 bases). The CDR3 loop spans 11 amino acids. V was trimmed by 8 bases and J by 10 bases, leaving 15 bases between them. The V gene's germline CDR1 is SQVTM and CDR2 ANQGSEA. Here the CDR3 reads CSLRGVTEQFF. As DNA, the CDR3 is TGCAGCCTAAGGGGCGTTACAGAGCAGTTCTTC.

The chain combines TRBV6-5 with TRBJ1-2; no clear D. Germline-derived CDR1 and CDR2 are MNHEY and SVGAGI. The CDR3 extends over 13 amino acids. V lost 6 bases and J 10 bases, leaving 18 bases between the germline ends. CDR3 nucleotides: TGTGCCAGCAGGACGGCAGGCGTTACTGACTACACCTTC. Its protein product is CASRTAGVTDYTF.

The V call is TRBV6-6, the J call TRBJ1-1; D is uncertain. V was cut by 4 bases and J by 4 bases, with 10 bases left in between. This CDR3 region has 13 residues. Per the germline V gene, CDR1 is MNHNY and CDR2 is SVGAGI (reference sequence). CDR3 coding DNA: TGTGCCAGCAGTTCCCGGGAACTCACTGAAGCTTTCTTT. Its translation is CASSSRELTEAFF.

V usage is TRBV29-1 and J usage is TRBJ1-1, with 8 bases that match TRBD1. Germline trimming cut 7 bases from V and 6 bases from J; bases unmatched to any gene: 10. CDR3 size: 13 residues. Germline V CDR1 and CDR2: SQVTM, ANQGSEA. This CDR3 is CSADRGGYAEAFF. Written as DNA, the CDR3 is TGCAGCGCAGACAGGGGAGGTTACGCTGAAGCTTTCTTT. The full variable domain, in which reference TRBV29-1 and TRBJ1-1 provide the parts outside the CDR3, is SAVISQKPSRDICQRGTSLTIQCQVDSQVTMMFWYRQQPGQSLTLIATANQGSEATYESGFVIDKFPISRPNLTFSTLTVSNMSPEDSSIYLCSADRGGYAEAFFGQGTRLTVV.

V and J are TRBV18 and TRBJ2-3, with 11 bases aligning to TRBD1. This CDR3 is 15 amino acids long. The germline CDR1 and CDR2 sequences are KGHSH and LQKENI. V trimming: 3 bases; J trimming: 4 bases; junction bases outside the gene matches: 3. In nucleotides, the CDR3 is TGTGCCAGCTCACCGGGACAGGGGGTTCCAGATACGCAGTATTTT. Translating it yields CASSPGQGVPDTQYF.

This chain connects TRBV5-4 to TRBJ2-2; TRBD1 might be the D (5 bases). Germline-derived CDR1 and CDR2 are SGHNT and YYREEE (reference sequence). This CDR3 is 15 amino acids long. Trimming left V 1 base short and J 1 base short, with 8 bases between. Here the CDR3 reads CASSLFRGNTGELFF. CDR3 bases: TGTGCCAGCAGCTTGTTTAGGGGGAACACCGGGGAGCTGTTTTTT.

This clone was observed a few times. The rearrangement uses TRBV7-3 and TRBJ1-5; D remains ambiguous. V was trimmed by 5 bases and J by 6 bases, leaving 14 bases between them. Germline V gene data show CDR1 as SGHTA and CDR2 as FQGTGA. There are 14 residues in the CDR3. The CDR3 loop is CASSEYAGGQPQHF. The CDR3 DNA follows: TGTGCCAGCAGCGAGTATGCGGGCGGTCAGCCCCAGCATTTT.

V is TRBV12-3 or TRBV12-4 and J is TRBJ1-2; D is undetermined. This CDR3 has 11 amino acids. The germline V and J ends were trimmed by 3 bases and 5 bases, with 4 bases remaining between them. CDR3 amino acids: CASSFHYGYTF. The CDR3 nucleotides are TGTGCCAGCAGTTTCCATTATGGCTACACCTTC.

This rearrangement joins TRBV18 to TRBJ1-5; 10 bases map to TRBD1. The germline V gene has CDR1 KGHSH and CDR2 LQKENI. Trimming took 6 bases from V and 3 from J; bases not matched to a gene: 5. There are 15 residues in the CDR3. The CDR3 DNA sequence: TGTGCCAGCTCCCCGGGGACAGGGGACAATCAGCCCCAGCATTTT. Its protein is CASSPGTGDNQPQHF.

The rearrangement uses TRBV3-1 (or the pseudogene TRBV3-2) and TRBJ1-2; D perhaps matches TRBD1 (5 bases). The CDR3 runs to 16 residues. Germline V gene sequence: CDR1 LGHDT, CDR2 YNNKEL (reference sequence). V was cut by 1 base and J by 4 bases, with 16 bases left in between. The CDR3 here is CASSQAVSRGAYGYTF. The CDR3 DNA reads TGTGCCAGCAGCCAAGCTGTATCCCGTGGGGCCTATGGCTACACCTTC.

This clone occurred a few times. The J gene is TRBJ1-1, the V gene TRBV12-3 or TRBV12-4, with 7 bases matching TRBD1. This CDR3 is built from 13 residues. With 5 bases clipped from V and 6 bases from J, the junction kept 6 bases outside the gene matches. The CDR3 nucleotides are TGTGCCAGCAGTGCGAGGGGGCTGGCTGAAGCTTTCTTT. It specifies CASSARGLAEAFF.

The rearrangement joins TRBV11-2 to TRBJ2-7, with 7 bases lining up with TRBD2. CDR1 and CDR2 (germline): SGHAT, FQNNGV. The CDR3 is 13 residues long. Unmatched junction bases numbered 3, after V lost 5 bases and J lost 2 bases. The CDR3 bases are TGTGCCAGCAGCCCCGGACTAGCCTACGAGCAGTACTTC. Translating gives CASSPGLAYEQYF.

The rearrangement links TRBV7-8 to TRBJ2-5; 13 bases agree with TRBD2. Germline trimming cut 6 bases from V and 1 base from J; bases unmatched to any gene: 2. Germline-derived CDR1 and CDR2 are SGHVS and FQNEAQ. CDR3 length: 15 residues. The CDR3 DNA follows: TGTGCCAGCAGACTAGCGGGGGGGTTCCAAGAGACCCAGTACTTC. It codes for CASRLAGGFQETQYF. The full variable domain, completed using reference TRBV7-8 and TRBJ2-5, is GAGVSQSPRYKVAKRGQDVALRCDPISGHVSLFWYQQALGQGPEFLTYFQNEAQLDKSGLPSDRFFAERPEGSVSTLKIQRTQQEDSAVYLCASRLAGGFQETQYFGPGTRLLVL.

The V and J genes are TRBV5-1 and TRBJ2-3; TRBD2 aligns across 11 bases. The ends lost 1 base at V and 4 bases at J; junction bases unmatched: 8. The CDR3 is 17 residues long. The germline V gene encodes CDR1 SGHRS and CDR2 YFSETQ. The CDR3, as DNA: TGCGCCAGCAGCTTGTGGCTAGCGGGGGGCAGCTCAGATACGCAGTATTTT. Amino acid sequence: CASSLWLAGGSSDTQYF.

V is TRBV9 and J is TRBJ1-1; 7 nucleotides match TRBD1. Germline-derived CDR1 and CDR2 are SGDLS and YYNGEE. V gave up 0 bases and J gave up 0 bases; unmatched junction bases: 5. The CDR3 has 16 amino acids. The CDR3 reads CASSVGDRTLNTEAFF. The CDR3 DNA follows: TGTGCCAGCAGCGTAGGGGACAGAACCCTGAACACTGAAGCTTTCTTT.

The chain has TRBV6-2 or TRBV6-3 and TRBJ2-7; D is possibly TRBD1 (5 bases). CDR1 and CDR2 from the germline V gene are MNHEY and SVGEGT. The CDR3 spans 17 residues. Trimming pared 5 bases from V and 4 bases from J, leaving 24 bases between. CDR3 sequence: CASSQSWADSWGYEQYF. In DNA form, the CDR3 reads TGTGCCAGCAGTCAAAGTTGGGCCGACAGTTGGGGTTACGAGCAGTACTTC.

The sample holds a few counts of this clone. CDR3 nucleotide sequence: TGTGCCAGCAGTTACGACAACGGGGAGCTGTTTTTT. It codes for CASSYDNGELFF. The genes are TRBV6-5 and TRBJ2-2; D is undetermined. Trimming stripped 2 bases from V and 7 bases from J, with 5 bases between. The CDR3 is 12 amino acids. Looked up from germline, CDR1 is MNHEY and CDR2 is SVGAGI.

This clone came up once. J is TRBJ1-5 and V is TRBV5-5; D remains unclear. V gave up 2 bases and J gave up 8 bases, with 11 bases separating them. The germline V gene encodes CDR1 SGHKS and CDR2 YYEKEE (reference sequence). The CDR3 covers 13 residues. The CDR3 here is CASSLTRSEPQHF. The CDR3 DNA sequence: TGTGCCAGCAGCTTAACAAGGAGCGAGCCCCAGCATTTT.

V is TRBV9 and J is TRBJ2-1; a weak D match, TRBD2 (5 bases). The V end lost 0 bases, the J end lost 4 bases, and 11 bases lay between the germline ends. Germline-derived CDR1 and CDR2 are SGDLS and YYNGEE. This CDR3 contains 15 residues. The CDR3 spells CASSVVDSPYNEQFF. For the CDR3, the DNA is TGTGCCAGCAGCGTAGTGGACTCCCCTTACAATGAGCAGTTCTTC. Full variable domain (rest looked up from reference TRBV9 and TRBJ2-1): DSGVTQTPKHLITATGQRVTLRCSPRSGDLSVYWYQQSLDQGLQFLIQYYNGEERAKGNILERFSAQQFPDLHSELNLSSLELGDSALYFCASSVVDSPYNEQFFGPGTRLTVL.